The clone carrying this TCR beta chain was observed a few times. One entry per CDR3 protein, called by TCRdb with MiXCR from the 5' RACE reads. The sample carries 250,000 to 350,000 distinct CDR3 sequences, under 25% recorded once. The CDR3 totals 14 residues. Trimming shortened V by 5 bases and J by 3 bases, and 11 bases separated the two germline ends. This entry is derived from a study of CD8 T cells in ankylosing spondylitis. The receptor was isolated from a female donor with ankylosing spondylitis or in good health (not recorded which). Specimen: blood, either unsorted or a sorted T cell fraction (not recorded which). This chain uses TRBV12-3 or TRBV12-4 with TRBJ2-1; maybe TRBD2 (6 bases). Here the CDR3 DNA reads TGTGCCAGCAGTCCGGGACTCAACTACAATGAGCAGTTCTTC. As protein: CASSPGLNYNEQFF.